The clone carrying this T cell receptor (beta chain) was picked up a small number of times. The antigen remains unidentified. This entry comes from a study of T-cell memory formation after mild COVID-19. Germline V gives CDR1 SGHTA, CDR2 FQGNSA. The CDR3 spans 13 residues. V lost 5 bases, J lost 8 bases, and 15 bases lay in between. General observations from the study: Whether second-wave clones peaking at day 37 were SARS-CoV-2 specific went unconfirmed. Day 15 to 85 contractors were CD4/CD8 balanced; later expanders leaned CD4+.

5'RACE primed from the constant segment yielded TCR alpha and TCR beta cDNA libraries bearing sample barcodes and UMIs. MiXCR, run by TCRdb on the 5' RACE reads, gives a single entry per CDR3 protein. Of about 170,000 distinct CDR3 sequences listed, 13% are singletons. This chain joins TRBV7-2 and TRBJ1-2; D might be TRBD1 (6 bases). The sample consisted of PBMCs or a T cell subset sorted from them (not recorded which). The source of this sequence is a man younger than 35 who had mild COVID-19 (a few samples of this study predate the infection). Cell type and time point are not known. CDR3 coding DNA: TGTGCCAGCAGCCCCTACAGGGAAACGGGCTACACCTTC. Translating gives CASSPYRETGYTF. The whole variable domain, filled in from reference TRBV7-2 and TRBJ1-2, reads GAGVSQSPSNKVTEKGKDVELRCDPISGHTALYWYRQSLGQGLEFLIYFQGNSAPDKSGLPSDRFSAERTGGSVSTLTIQRTQQEDSAVYLCASSPYRETGYTFGSGTRLTVV.